The clone carrying this TCR beta chain was counted between two and nine times. CDR1 is SGHVS and CDR2 is FQNEAQ in the germline V gene. CDR3 size: 15 residues. V lost 5 bases to trimming and J lost 5 bases; unmatched junction nucleotides: 8. The source of the sample is a study of CD8+ T cells in alopecia areata. Extracted RNA was reverse transcribed, and the resulting cDNA served as sequencing template. Clones were read by immunoSEQ multiplex PCR, and TCRdb kept only the in-frame ones, dropping some. The sample yields more than 90,000 clones, roughly two fifths seen once. The chain joins TRBV7-8 to TRBJ2-5; 10 bases are a match to TRBD1. The sample comprised CD4+ T cells sorted from blood. This receptor was obtained from a human donor with alopecia areata. In DNA form, the CDR3 reads TGTGCCAGCAGCCCCCGGGACAGGGGTTTCGAGACCCAGTACTTC. It specifies CASSPRDRGFETQYF.